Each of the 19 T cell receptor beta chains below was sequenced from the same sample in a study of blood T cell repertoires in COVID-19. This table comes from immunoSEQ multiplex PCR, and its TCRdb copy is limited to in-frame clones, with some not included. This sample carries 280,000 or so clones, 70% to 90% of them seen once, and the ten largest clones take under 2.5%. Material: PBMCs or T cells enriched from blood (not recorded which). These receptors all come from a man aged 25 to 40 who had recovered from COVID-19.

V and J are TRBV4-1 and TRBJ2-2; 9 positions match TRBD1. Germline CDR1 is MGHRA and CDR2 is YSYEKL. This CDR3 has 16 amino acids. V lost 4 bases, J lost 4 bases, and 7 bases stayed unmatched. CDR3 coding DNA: TGCGCCAGCAGCCCCCGGGACAGGGAGATCACCGGGGAGCTGTTTTTT. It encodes CASSPRDREITGELFF.

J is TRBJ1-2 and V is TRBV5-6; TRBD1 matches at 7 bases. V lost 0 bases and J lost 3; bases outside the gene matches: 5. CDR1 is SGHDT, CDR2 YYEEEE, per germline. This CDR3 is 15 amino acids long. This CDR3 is CASSLAPGTDYGYTF. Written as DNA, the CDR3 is TGTGCCAGCAGCTTGGCCCCCGGGACAGACTATGGCTACACCTTC.

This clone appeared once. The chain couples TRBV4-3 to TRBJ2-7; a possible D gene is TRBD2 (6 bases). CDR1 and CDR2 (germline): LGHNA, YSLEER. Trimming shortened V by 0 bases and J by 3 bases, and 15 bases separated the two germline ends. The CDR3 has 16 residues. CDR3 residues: CASSQDIAGRIYEQYF. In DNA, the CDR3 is TGCGCCAGCAGCCAAGATATTGCGGGACGGATCTACGAGCAGTACTTC.

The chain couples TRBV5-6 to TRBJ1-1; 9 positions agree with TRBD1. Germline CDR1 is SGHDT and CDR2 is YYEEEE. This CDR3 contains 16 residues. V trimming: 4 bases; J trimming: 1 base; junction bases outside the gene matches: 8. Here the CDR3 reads CASSHGTGWPNTEAFF. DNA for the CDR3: TGTGCCAGCAGCCACGGGACAGGGTGGCCGAACACTGAAGCTTTCTTT.

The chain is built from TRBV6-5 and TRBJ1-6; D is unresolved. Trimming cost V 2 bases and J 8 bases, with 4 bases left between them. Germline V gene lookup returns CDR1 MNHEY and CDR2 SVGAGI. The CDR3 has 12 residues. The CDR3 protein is CASSYPDSPLHF. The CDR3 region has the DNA TGTGCCAGCAGTTACCCCGATTCACCCCTCCACTTT.

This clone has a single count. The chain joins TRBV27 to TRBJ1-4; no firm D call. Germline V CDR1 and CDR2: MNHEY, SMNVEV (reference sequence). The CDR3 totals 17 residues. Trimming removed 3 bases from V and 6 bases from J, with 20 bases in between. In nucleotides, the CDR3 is TGTGCCAGCAGTTTTTTGACCTCTTCGGGGTTTTATGAAAAACTGTTTTTT. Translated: CASSFLTSSGFYEKLFF.

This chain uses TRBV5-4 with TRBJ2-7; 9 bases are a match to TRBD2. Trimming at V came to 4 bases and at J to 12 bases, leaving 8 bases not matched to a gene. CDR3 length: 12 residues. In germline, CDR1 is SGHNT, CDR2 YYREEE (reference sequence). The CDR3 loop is CASSPAGGGAYF. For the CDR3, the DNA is TGTGCCAGCAGCCCGGCGGGAGGGGGTGCGTACTTC.

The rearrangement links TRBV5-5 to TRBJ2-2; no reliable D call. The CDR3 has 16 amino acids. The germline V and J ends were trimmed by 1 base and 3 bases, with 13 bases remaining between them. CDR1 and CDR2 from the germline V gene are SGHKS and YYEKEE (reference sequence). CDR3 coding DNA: TGTGCCAGCAGCTTGCTGACACCCCATTACACCGGGGAGCTGTTTTTT. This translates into CASSLLTPHYTGELFF.

CDR3 bases: TGTGCCACCCGAGGACAGGGAGGTCAGCCCCAGCATTTT. As protein: CATRGQGGQPQHF. The rearrangement uses TRBV19 and TRBJ1-5, with 8 nucleotides matching TRBD1. CDR3 size: 13 residues. The junction had 8 bases not matched to a gene; V was cut back by 10 bases and J by 6 bases. From germline, CDR1 is LNHDA and CDR2 SQIVND (reference sequence).

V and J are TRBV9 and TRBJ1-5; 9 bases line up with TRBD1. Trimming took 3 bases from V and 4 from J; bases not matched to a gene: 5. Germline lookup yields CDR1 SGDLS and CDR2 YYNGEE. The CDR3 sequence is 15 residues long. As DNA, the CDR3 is TGTGCCAGCAGCGAAAGGACAGGGGCGAATCAGCCCCAGCATTTT. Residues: CASSERTGANQPQHF.

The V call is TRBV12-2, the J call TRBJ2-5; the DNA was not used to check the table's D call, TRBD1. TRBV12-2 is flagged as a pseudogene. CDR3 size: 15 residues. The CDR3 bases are TGTGCAAGTCGCCCACCGACAGGGGAAGGGGAGACCCAGTACTTC. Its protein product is CASRPPTGEGETQYF.

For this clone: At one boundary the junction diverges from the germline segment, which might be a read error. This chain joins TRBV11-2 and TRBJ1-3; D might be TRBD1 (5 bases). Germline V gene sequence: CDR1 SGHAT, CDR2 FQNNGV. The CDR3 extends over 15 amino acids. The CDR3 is CASRLGARTGNTIYF. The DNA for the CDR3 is TGTGCCAGCAGGTTAGGGGCCAGGACTGGAAACACCATATATTTT. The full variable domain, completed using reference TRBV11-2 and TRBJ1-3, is EAGVAQSPRYKIIEKRQSVAFWCNPISGHATLYWYQQILGQGPKLLIQFQNNGVVDDSQLPKDRFSAERLKGVDSTLKIQPAKLEDSAVYLCASRLGARTGNTIYFGEGSWLTVV.

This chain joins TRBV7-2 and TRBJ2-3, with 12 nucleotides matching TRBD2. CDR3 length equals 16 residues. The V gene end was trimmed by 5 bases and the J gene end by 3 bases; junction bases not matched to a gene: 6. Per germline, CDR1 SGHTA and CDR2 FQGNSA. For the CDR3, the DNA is TGTGCCAGCAGCCCGACTAGCGGGGGTTTTACAGATACGCAGTATTTT. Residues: CASSPTSGGFTDTQYF.

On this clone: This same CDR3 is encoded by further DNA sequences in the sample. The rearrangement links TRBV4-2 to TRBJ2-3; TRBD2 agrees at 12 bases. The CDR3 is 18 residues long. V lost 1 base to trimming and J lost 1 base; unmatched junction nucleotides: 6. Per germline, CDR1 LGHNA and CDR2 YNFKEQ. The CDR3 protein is CASSQASGGAGGTDTQYF. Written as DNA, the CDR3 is TGTGCCAGCAGCCAAGCTAGCGGGGGGGCCGGAGGCACAGATACGCAGTATTTT.

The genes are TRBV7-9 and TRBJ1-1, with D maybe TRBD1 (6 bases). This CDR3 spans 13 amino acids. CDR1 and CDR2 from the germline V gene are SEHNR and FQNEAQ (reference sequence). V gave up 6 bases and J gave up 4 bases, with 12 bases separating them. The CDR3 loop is CASRKGGATEAFF. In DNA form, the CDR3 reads TGTGCCAGCAGAAAAGGGGGGGCCACTGAAGCTTTCTTT.

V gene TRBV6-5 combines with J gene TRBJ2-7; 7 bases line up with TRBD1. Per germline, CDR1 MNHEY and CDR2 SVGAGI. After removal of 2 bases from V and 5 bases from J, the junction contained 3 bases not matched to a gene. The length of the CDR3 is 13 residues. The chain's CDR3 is CASSYRGRNEQYF. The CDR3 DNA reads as TGTGCCAGCAGTTACAGGGGGCGCAACGAGCAGTACTTC.

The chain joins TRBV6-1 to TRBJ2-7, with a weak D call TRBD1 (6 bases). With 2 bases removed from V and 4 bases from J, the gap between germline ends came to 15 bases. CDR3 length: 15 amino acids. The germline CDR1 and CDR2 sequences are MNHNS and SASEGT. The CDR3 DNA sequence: TGTGCCAGCAGTGAATCCCCCGGGACAACATACGAGCAGTACTTC. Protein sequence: CASSESPGTTYEQYF.

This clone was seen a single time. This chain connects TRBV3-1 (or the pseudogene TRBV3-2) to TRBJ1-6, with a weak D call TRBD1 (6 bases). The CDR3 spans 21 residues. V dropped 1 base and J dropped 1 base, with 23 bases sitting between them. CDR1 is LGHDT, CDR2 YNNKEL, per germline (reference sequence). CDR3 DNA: TGTGCCAGCAGCCAAGTTATTAAGCGGGGGGGCGCAAGGTCCTATAATTCACCCCTCCACTTT. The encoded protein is CASSQVIKRGGARSYNSPLHF.

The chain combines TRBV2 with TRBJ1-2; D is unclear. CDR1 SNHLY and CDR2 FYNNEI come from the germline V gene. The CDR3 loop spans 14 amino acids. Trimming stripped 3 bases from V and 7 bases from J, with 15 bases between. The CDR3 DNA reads TGTGCCAGCAGTGATTTAGCGACCCGTGGTGGCTACACCTTC. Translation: CASSDLATRGGYTF.